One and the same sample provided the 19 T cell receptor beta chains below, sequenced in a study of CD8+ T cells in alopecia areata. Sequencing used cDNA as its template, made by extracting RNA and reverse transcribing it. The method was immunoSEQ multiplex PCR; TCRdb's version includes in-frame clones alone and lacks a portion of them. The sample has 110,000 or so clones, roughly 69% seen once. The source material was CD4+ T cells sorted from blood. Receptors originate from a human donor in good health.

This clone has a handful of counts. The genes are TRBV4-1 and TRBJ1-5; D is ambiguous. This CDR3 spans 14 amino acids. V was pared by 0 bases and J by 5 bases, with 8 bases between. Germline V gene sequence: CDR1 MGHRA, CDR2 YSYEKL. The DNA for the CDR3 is TGCGCCAGCAGCCAAGACCGGGTTTATCAGCCCCAGCATTTT. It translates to CASSQDRVYQPQHF.

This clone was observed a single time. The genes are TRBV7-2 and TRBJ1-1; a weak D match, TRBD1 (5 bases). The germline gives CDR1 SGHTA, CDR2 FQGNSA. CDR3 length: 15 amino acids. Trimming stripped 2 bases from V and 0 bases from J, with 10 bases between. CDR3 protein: CASSLQGNLNTEAFF. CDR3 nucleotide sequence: TGTGCCAGCAGCTTACAGGGAAACTTGAACACTGAAGCTTTCTTT.

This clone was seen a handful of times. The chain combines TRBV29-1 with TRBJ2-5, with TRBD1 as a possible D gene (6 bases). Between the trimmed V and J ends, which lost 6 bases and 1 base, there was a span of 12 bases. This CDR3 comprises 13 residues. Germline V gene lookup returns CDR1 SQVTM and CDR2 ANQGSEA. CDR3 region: CSVRDNFQETQYF. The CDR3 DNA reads TGCAGCGTGAGGGACAACTTCCAAGAGACCCAGTACTTC.

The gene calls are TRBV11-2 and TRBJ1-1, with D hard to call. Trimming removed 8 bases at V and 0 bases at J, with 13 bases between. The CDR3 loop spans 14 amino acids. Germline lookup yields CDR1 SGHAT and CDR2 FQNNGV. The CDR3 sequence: CASYSPIMNTEAFF. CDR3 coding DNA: TGTGCCAGCTACAGTCCAATTATGAACACTGAAGCTTTCTTT.

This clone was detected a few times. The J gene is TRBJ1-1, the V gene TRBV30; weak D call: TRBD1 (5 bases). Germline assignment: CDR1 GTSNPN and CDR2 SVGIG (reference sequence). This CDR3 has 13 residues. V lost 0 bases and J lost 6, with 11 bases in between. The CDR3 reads CAWSVAGSAEAFF. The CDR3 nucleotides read TGTGCCTGGAGTGTAGCAGGGTCGGCTGAAGCTTTCTTT.

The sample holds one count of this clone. CDR3 nucleotides: TGTGCCATCAGTGAGGGAGGTTATGGTTCACCCCTCCACTTT. Residues: CAISEGGYGSPLHF. The V and J genes are TRBV10-3 and TRBJ1-6; no reliable D call. Trimming left V 2 bases short and J 9 bases short, with 11 bases between. Per germline, CDR1 ENHRY and CDR2 SYGVKD. The CDR3 is 14 residues long.

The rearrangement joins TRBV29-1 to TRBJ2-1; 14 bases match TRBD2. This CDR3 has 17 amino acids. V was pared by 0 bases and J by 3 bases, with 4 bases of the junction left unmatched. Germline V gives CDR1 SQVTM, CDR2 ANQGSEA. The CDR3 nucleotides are TGCAGCGTTGAAGATCTCGGGACTAGCGGGGGCTACAATGAGCAGTTCTTC. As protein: CSVEDLGTSGGYNEQFF.

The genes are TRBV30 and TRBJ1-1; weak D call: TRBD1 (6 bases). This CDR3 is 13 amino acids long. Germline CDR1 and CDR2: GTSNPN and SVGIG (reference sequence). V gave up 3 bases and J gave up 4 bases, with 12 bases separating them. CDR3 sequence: CAWSRQDATEAFF. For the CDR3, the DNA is TGTGCCTGGAGCCGACAGGACGCCACTGAAGCTTTCTTT.

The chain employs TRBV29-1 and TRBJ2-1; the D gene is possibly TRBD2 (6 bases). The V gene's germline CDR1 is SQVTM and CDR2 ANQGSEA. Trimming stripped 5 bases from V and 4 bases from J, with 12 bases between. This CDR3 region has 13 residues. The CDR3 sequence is CSVLLARYNEQFF. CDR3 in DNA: TGCAGCGTTCTGCTAGCGAGATACAATGAGCAGTTCTTC.

The CDR3 protein is CASSATGEIGSQHF. As DNA, the CDR3 is TGTGCCAGCAGCGCAACAGGGGAGATTGGGTCCCAGCATTTT. The V call is TRBV7-2, the J call TRBJ1-5; 7 bases are a match to TRBD1. Trimming cost V 5 bases and J 11 bases; bases outside gene matches: 12. The germline V gene encodes CDR1 SGHTA and CDR2 FQGNSA. The CDR3 runs 14 residues.

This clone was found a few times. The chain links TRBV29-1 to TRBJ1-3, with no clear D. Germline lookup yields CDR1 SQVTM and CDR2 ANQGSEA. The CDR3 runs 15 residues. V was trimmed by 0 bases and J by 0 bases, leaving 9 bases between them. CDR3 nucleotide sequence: TGCAGCGTTGAAGATCGGAGGGCCTCTGGAAACACCATATATTTT. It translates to CSVEDRRASGNTIYF.

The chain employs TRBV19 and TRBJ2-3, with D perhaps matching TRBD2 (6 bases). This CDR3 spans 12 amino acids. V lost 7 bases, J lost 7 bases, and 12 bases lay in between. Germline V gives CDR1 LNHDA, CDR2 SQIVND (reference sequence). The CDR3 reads CASTAAGNTQYF. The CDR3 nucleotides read TGTGCCAGTACCGCGGCGGGGAATACGCAGTATTTT.

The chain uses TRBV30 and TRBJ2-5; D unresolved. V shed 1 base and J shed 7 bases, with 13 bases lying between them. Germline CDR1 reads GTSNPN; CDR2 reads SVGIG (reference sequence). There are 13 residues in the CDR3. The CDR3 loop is CAWSGTYLGTQYF. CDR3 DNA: TGTGCCTGGAGTGGAACCTACTTGGGGACCCAGTACTTC.

This CDR3 reads CASSDPDRGVTDTQYF. CDR3 sequence (DNA): TGTGCCAGCAGTGATCCGGACAGGGGCGTCACAGATACGCAGTATTTT. This chain joins TRBV25-1 and TRBJ2-3; 9 nucleotides agree with TRBD1. This CDR3 spans 16 amino acids. Trimming removed 3 bases from V and 2 bases from J; junction bases left unmatched: 6. The germline V gene has CDR1 MGHDK and CDR2 SYGVNS.

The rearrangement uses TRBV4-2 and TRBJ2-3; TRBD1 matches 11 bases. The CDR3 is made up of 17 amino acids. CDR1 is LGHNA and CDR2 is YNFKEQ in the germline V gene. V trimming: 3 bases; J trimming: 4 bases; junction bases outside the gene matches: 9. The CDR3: CASSHLNGQGAADTQYF. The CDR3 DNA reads TGTGCCAGCAGCCACCTGAACGGACAGGGGGCGGCAGATACGCAGTATTTT.

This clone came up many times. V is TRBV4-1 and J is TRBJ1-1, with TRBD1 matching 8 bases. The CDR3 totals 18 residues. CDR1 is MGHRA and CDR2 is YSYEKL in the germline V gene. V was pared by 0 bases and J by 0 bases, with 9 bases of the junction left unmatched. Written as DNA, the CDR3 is TGCGCCAGCAGCCAAGAAGGGGCGGGGGACAGGCTGAACACTGAAGCTTTCTTT. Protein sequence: CASSQEGAGDRLNTEAFF.

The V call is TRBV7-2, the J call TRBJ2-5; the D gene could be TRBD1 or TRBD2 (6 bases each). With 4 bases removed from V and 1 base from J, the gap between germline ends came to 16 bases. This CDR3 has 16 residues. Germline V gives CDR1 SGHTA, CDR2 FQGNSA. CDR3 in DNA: TGTGCCAGCAGCTCACAATCTCGGGGGCCCCAAGAGACCCAGTACTTC. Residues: CASSSQSRGPQETQYF.

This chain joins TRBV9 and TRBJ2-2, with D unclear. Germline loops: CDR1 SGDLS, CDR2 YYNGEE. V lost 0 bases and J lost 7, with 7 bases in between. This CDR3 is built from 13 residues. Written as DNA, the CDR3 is TGTGCCAGCAGCGTAGATCAAGTCGGGGAGCTGTTTTTT. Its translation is CASSVDQVGELFF.

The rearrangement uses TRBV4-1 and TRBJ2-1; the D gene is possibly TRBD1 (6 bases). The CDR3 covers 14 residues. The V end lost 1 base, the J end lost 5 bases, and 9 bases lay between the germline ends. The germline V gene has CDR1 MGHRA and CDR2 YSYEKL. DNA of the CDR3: TGCGCCAGCAGCCAAGCAGGGGCCCACAATGAGCAGTTCTTC. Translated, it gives CASSQAGAHNEQFF.